Listed here are 21 T cell receptor beta chains from one sample, sequenced in a study of radiation and T cells in renal cell carcinoma. TCRdb keeps only in-frame clones here, not all; method: immunoSEQ multiplex PCR. Of about 130,000 clones in the sample, 70% to 90% were seen once. Regarding time point: baseline pretreatment blood. As for treatment: 15 Gy SBRT to primary tumor, nephrectomy 4 weeks later. The sequenced sample was blood, obtained from a patient whose treatment included radiotherapy and nephrectomy. The receptors come from a woman between 50 and 59 years old with renal cell carcinoma.

The chain recombines TRBV4-1 with TRBJ1-2; no definite D call. The CDR3 has 15 residues. Germline-derived CDR1 and CDR2 are MGHRA and YSYEKL. The V end lost 1 base, the J end lost 4 bases, and 13 bases lay between the germline ends. CDR3 residues: CASSQGDGEIYGYTF. The DNA of the CDR3 is TGCGCCAGCAGCCAAGGGGATGGGGAAATCTATGGCTACACCTTC.

This clone was observed once. V usage is TRBV19 and J usage is TRBJ2-1, with TRBD2 matching over 8 bases. The CDR3 totals 13 residues. Per germline, CDR1 LNHDA and CDR2 SQIVND (reference sequence). The junction had 5 bases not matched to a gene; V was cut back by 4 bases and J by 9 bases. The CDR3 region is CASSTYRGGEQFF. The CDR3 bases are TGTGCCAGTAGTACTTATCGGGGGGGTGAGCAGTTCTTC.

This chain connects TRBV5-1 to TRBJ1-3; possible D gene TRBD1, 5 bases. Germline-derived CDR1 and CDR2 are SGHRS and YFSETQ. The V and J ends lost 4 bases and 4 bases respectively, with 9 bases between them. The CDR3 has 13 residues. The CDR3 reads CASSAGSGNTIYF. CDR3 bases: TGCGCCAGCAGCGCAGGGTCAGGAAACACCATATATTTT.

The J gene is TRBJ1-5, the V gene TRBV28, with D possibly TRBD1 on 5 matching bases. The CDR3 spans 13 residues. Germline lookup yields CDR1 MDHEN and CDR2 SYDVKM. The V gene lost 9 bases and the J gene lost 2 bases, with 11 bases spanning the gap. Written as DNA, the CDR3 is TGTGCCAGTTCCACAGGAGGCAATCAGCCCCAGCATTTT. Its translation: CASSTGGNQPQHF.

The rearrangement joins TRBV7-2 to TRBJ1-1, with a tentative D call TRBD1 (5 bases). Germline CDR1 and CDR2: SGHTA and FQGNSA. Trimming stripped 5 bases from V and 7 bases from J, with 20 bases between. CDR3 length: 15 residues. The CDR3 is CASSLSRGSYDEAFF. The CDR3 DNA is TGTGCCAGCAGCCTCTCTAGGGGATCCTATGATGAAGCTTTCTTT.

The V and J genes are TRBV5-1 and TRBJ1-3; 7 nucleotides agree with TRBD1. Per germline, CDR1 SGHRS and CDR2 YFSETQ. With V trimmed by 2 bases and J by 4 bases, 6 bases remained unmatched. The CDR3 is 15 amino acids. The chain's CDR3 is CASSLGQARGNTIYF. The CDR3 nucleotides read TGCGCCAGCAGCTTAGGACAGGCTCGCGGAAACACCATATATTTT.

V and J are TRBV25-1 and TRBJ2-3, with no clear D. Germline CDR1 MGHDK, CDR2 SYGVNS. Trimming shortened V by 6 bases and J by 7 bases, and 14 bases separated the two germline ends. This CDR3 contains 13 residues. The DNA for the CDR3 is TGTGCCAGCAGCCTCGACACCCCGTATACGCAGTATTTT. Translating gives CASSLDTPYTQYF.

This chain connects TRBV5-1 to TRBJ2-5; 7 bases line up with TRBD1. There are 15 residues in the CDR3. The germline V gene has CDR1 SGHRS and CDR2 YFSETQ. V trimming: 4 bases; J trimming: 2 bases; junction bases outside the gene matches: 8. The CDR3 is CASSPGQQVQETQYF. The CDR3 nucleotides are TGCGCCAGCAGCCCGGGACAGCAAGTACAAGAGACCCAGTACTTC.

The chain has TRBV30 and TRBJ1-6; D uncertain. Germline V CDR1 and CDR2: GTSNPN, SVGIG (reference sequence). The CDR3 length is 13 residues. Trimming pared 6 bases from V and 9 bases from J, leaving 15 bases between. DNA of the CDR3: TGTGCCTGCCTACAATCACTGGGTTCACCCCTCCACTTT. This gives the protein CACLQSLGSPLHF.

The J gene is TRBJ2-7, the V gene TRBV6-1, with 9 bases matching TRBD1. The V gene end was trimmed by 4 bases and the J gene end by 6 bases; junction bases not matched to a gene: 7. The CDR3 is made up of 14 amino acids. The V gene's germline CDR1 is MNHNS and CDR2 SASEGT. This CDR3 is CASSGVGTGREQYF. The DNA of the CDR3 is TGTGCCAGCAGTGGGGTTGGGACAGGGCGCGAGCAGTACTTC.

This rearrangement joins TRBV6-6 to TRBJ2-5; 8 bases agree with TRBD1. The CDR3 sequence is 15 residues long. CDR1 is MNHNY, CDR2 SVGAGI, per germline (reference sequence). Trimming cost V 4 bases and J 4 bases; bases outside gene matches: 8. DNA for the CDR3: TGTGCCAGCAGTTCCGGACAGGGCATCTCAGAGACCCAGTACTTC. Translated, it gives CASSSGQGISETQYF.

This chain uses TRBV7-6 with TRBJ2-5, with 9 bases fitting TRBD1. V lost 1 base to trimming and J lost 4 bases; unmatched junction nucleotides: 7. There are 16 residues in the CDR3. The germline CDR1 and CDR2 sequences are SGHVS and FNYEAQ. The CDR3 nucleotides are TGTGCCAGCAGCTTAGTAGGACAGGGGTCCGCAGAGACCCAGTACTTC. Residues: CASSLVGQGSAETQYF.

Concerning this clone itself: The germline gene is not matched at one end of the junction; a read error may be the cause. The chain carries TRBV19 and TRBJ1-5; D possibly corresponds to TRBD1 (5 bases). The CDR3 loop spans 14 amino acids. Per germline, CDR1 LNHDA and CDR2 SQIVND (reference sequence). CDR3 in DNA: TGTGCCAGTAGCATAGACAGTAGCAATCAGCCCCAGCATTTT. This codes for CASSIDSSNQPQHF.

The table lists this clone with a few counts. CDR3 region: CASGRAGNYGYTF. For the CDR3, the DNA is TGTGCCAGCGGAAGGGCGGGGAACTATGGCTACACCTTC. The rearrangement uses TRBV6-1 and TRBJ1-2; D remains ambiguous. The CDR3 loop spans 13 amino acids. CDR1 MNHNS and CDR2 SASEGT come from the germline V gene. V lost 8 bases and J lost 2, with 12 bases in between.

The CDR3, as DNA: TGTGCCAGCAGTGAAACCCCTGGACACGGGACCGGGGAGCTGTTTTTT. Amino acid sequence: CASSETPGHGTGELFF. This rearrangement joins TRBV6-1 to TRBJ2-2; TRBD1 is a possible D gene (5 bases). CDR1 MNHNS and CDR2 SASEGT come from the germline V gene. Trimming took off 2 bases at V and 5 bases at J, with 15 bases between the two ends. The CDR3 covers 16 residues.

The chain is built from TRBV7-8 and TRBJ2-7, with TRBD2 identical over 7 bases. From germline, CDR1 is SGHVS and CDR2 FQNEAQ. The V segment lost 4 bases and the J segment 2 bases; nucleotides outside the gene matches: 5. CDR3 length: 14 residues. CDR3 region: CASSSTGGAYEQYF. The DNA of the CDR3 is TGTGCCAGCAGCTCGACGGGGGGAGCCTACGAGCAGTACTTC.

This chain joins TRBV6-5 and TRBJ2-1; 11 bases match TRBD2. This CDR3 has 15 amino acids. CDR1 and CDR2 (germline): MNHEY, SVGAGI. Trimming removed 6 bases from V and 4 bases from J; junction bases left unmatched: 5. This CDR3 is CASRDSGGAYNEQFF. CDR3 DNA sequence: TGTGCCAGCAGGGATAGCGGGGGGGCATACAATGAGCAGTTCTTC.

The count of this clone is one. The chain couples TRBV7-9 to TRBJ1-1, with 11 bases that match TRBD1. The V and J ends lost 2 bases and 7 bases, in that order; junction bases with no gene match: 6. CDR1 is SEHNR and CDR2 is FQNEAQ in the germline V gene (reference sequence). This CDR3 is built from 15 residues. CDR3 in amino acids: CASSLLTGTGGEAFF. In DNA form, the CDR3 reads TGTGCCAGCAGCTTACTCACTGGGACAGGGGGTGAAGCTTTCTTT.

This clone was counted only a few times. The chain carries TRBV30 and TRBJ1-5; D is unclear. The germline V gene encodes CDR1 GTSNPN and CDR2 SVGIG (reference sequence). The V gene lost 0 bases and the J gene lost 2 bases, with 5 bases spanning the gap. The CDR3 has 13 amino acids. The CDR3 loop is CAWSVVRNQPQHF. As DNA, the CDR3 is TGTGCCTGGAGTGTGGTACGCAATCAGCCCCAGCATTTT.

The chain is built from TRBV10-3 and TRBJ1-1, with 7 nucleotides matching TRBD1. The germline CDR1 and CDR2 sequences are ENHRY and SYGVKD. This CDR3 contains 13 residues. V dropped 6 bases and J dropped 3; count of bases not matched to a gene: 4. The CDR3 sequence is CAIRSTGDTEAFF. CDR3 sequence (DNA): TGTGCCATCAGGTCAACAGGGGACACTGAAGCTTTCTTT.

The CDR3 reads CAISDWGTEAFF. CDR3 nucleotides: TGTGCCATCAGTGATTGGGGGACTGAAGCTTTCTTT. The gene calls are TRBV10-3 and TRBJ1-1; possible D gene TRBD1, 5 bases. V was cut by 3 bases and J by 5 bases, with 7 bases left in between. CDR3 length: 12 amino acids. Germline CDR1 ENHRY, CDR2 SYGVKD.